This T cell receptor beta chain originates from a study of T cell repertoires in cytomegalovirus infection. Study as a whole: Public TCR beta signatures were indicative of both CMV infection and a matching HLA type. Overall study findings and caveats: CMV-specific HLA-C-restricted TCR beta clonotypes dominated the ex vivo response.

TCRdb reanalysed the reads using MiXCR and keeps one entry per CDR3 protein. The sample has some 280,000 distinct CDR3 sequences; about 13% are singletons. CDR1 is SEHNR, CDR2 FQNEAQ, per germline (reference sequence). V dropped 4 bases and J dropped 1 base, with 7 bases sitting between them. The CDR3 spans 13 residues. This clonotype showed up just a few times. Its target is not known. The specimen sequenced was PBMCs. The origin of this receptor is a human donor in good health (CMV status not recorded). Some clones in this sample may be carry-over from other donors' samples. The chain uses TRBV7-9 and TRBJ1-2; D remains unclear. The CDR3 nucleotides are TGTGCCAGCAGCTCCGAGGTTAACTATGGCTACACCTTC. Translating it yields CASSSEVNYGYTF.